Following are 25 T cell receptor beta chains from one sample sequenced in a study of CD8 T cells in Susac syndrome. An amount of RNA that ranged from roughly 0.45 to 1 ug was reverse transcribed with random hexamers. One entry per CDR3 protein, called by TCRdb with MiXCR from the immunoSEQ multiplex PCR reads. The table shows about 110,000 distinct CDR3 sequences, with about 95% occurring only once. The source material was CD4+ T cells from PBMCs. Receptor source: a human donor in good health.

This rearrangement joins TRBV3-1 to TRBJ2-3; the match to TRBD2 covers 9 bases. The CDR3 is made up of 14 amino acids. With 3 bases clipped from V and 4 bases from J, the junction kept 2 bases outside the gene matches. The germline V gene encodes CDR1 LGHDT and CDR2 YNNKEL (reference sequence). The CDR3 region has the DNA TGTGCCAGCAGCCAGGGACTAGCCCCAGATACGCAGTATTTT. The encoded protein is CASSQGLAPDTQYF.

V is TRBV29-1 and J is TRBJ1-5; no firm D call. Germline V gene lookup returns CDR1 SQVTM and CDR2 ANQGSEA. This CDR3 contains 16 residues. The V end lost 3 bases, the J end lost 0 bases, and 15 bases lay between the germline ends. The CDR3 is CSVDVPGGDSNQPQHF. DNA for the CDR3: TGCAGCGTTGACGTTCCGGGTGGGGATAGCAATCAGCCCCAGCATTTT.

This clonotype is a singleton in its sample. The chain employs TRBV15 and TRBJ2-7, with TRBD2 identical over 8 bases. The J segment lost 1 base and the V segment lost 5 bases, leaving 1 base of the junction unmatched. CDR1 and CDR2 (germline): LNHNV, YYDKDF (reference sequence). This CDR3 has 13 residues. The CDR3 sequence is CATSAGGSYEQYF. The CDR3 DNA reads as TGTGCCACCAGCGCGGGGGGTTCCTACGAGCAGTACTTC.

This chain connects TRBV2 to TRBJ1-2, with 7 nucleotides matching TRBD1. V shed 6 bases, J shed 4 bases, and the junction held 5 bases outside the gene matches. CDR1 and CDR2 from the germline V gene are SNHLY and FYNNEI. The CDR3 loop spans 13 amino acids. CDR3 sequence: CASRTGVGYGYTF. CDR3 coding DNA: TGTGCCAGCAGAACAGGGGTTGGCTATGGCTACACCTTC.

This clonotype was seen a few times. The chain combines TRBV18 with TRBJ1-4; no firm D call. With 3 bases removed from V and 5 bases from J, the gap between germline ends came to 7 bases. CDR1 KGHSH and CDR2 LQKENI come from the germline V gene. The CDR3 has 13 amino acids. CDR3 DNA: TGTGCCAGCTCACCCGGCCCAAATGAAAAACTGTTTTTT. This translates into CASSPGPNEKLFF. Filled out from reference TRBV18 and TRBJ1-4, the complete variable domain reads NAGVMQNPRHLVRRRGQEARLRCSPMKGHSHVYWYRQLPEEGLKFMVYLQKENIIDESGMPKERFSAEFPKEGPSILRIQQVVRGDSAAYFCASSPGPNEKLFFGSGTQLSVL.

The chain joins TRBV6-6 to TRBJ2-5; either TRBD1 or TRBD2 may fit D (5 bases each). The CDR3 covers 14 residues. Trimming took 6 bases from V and 1 from J, leaving 12 bases between them. CDR1 and CDR2 (germline): MNHNY, SVGAGI (reference sequence). Written as DNA, the CDR3 is TGTGCCAGCAGACCTGGGACCGTCCAAGAGACCCAGTACTTC. It is translated as CASRPGTVQETQYF.

The chain couples TRBV5-4 to TRBJ2-7, with TRBD2 identical over 7 bases. The V segment lost 5 bases and the J segment 2 bases; nucleotides outside the gene matches: 7. The CDR3 has 14 residues. Germline assignment: CDR1 SGHNT and CDR2 YYREEE (reference sequence). Written as DNA, the CDR3 is TGTGCCAGCAGTCGACTAGCTGAAACCTACGAGCAGTACTTC. Translating gives CASSRLAETYEQYF.

The J gene is TRBJ2-5, the V gene TRBV4-3; 10 bases are a match to TRBD1. V gave up 4 bases and J gave up 5 bases; unmatched junction bases: 13. Per germline, CDR1 LGHNA and CDR2 YSLEER. This CDR3 contains 17 residues. CDR3 region: CASSRLHTGTGVETQYF. The CDR3 DNA follows: TGCGCCAGCAGCCGCTTACACACCGGGACAGGGGTGGAGACCCAGTACTTC.

The chain is built from TRBV5-4 and TRBJ2-5; 9 bases are a match to TRBD1. Germline assignment: CDR1 SGHNT and CDR2 YYREEE (reference sequence). J gave up 4 bases and V 4 bases, and 5 bases lay outside the gene matches. The CDR3 contains 14 residues. Here the CDR3 DNA reads TGTGCCAGCAGCCCACAGGGGGCAGGAGAGACCCAGTACTTC. As protein: CASSPQGAGETQYF.

The table lists this clonotype with a few counts. This chain connects TRBV6-2 or TRBV6-3 to TRBJ1-1; 7 nucleotides agree with TRBD1. V lost 2 bases to trimming and J lost 0 bases; unmatched junction nucleotides: 9. The length of the CDR3 is 17 residues. The germline CDR1 and CDR2 sequences are MNHEY and SVGEGT. In nucleotides, the CDR3 is TGTGCCAGCAGTTACGGGGGACAGACAAGCATGAACACTGAAGCTTTCTTT. This sequence encodes CASSYGGQTSMNTEAFF.

V is TRBV30 and J is TRBJ1-3; unclear D gene. Trimming shortened V by 3 bases and J by 2 bases, and 11 bases separated the two germline ends. CDR1 is GTSNPN, CDR2 SVGIG, per germline (reference sequence). There are 14 residues in the CDR3. CDR3 region: CAWRRHGPGNTIYF. The CDR3 region has the DNA TGTGCCTGGAGGAGACACGGCCCTGGAAACACCATATATTTT.

V is TRBV5-6 and J is TRBJ2-4, with D perhaps TRBD1 (6 bases). The CDR3 consists of 17 residues. Trimming removed 3 bases at V and 0 bases at J, with 16 bases between. Per germline, CDR1 SGHDT and CDR2 YYEEEE. The CDR3 sequence: CASSWGLRTLAKNIQYF. The CDR3 DNA is TGTGCCAGCAGCTGGGGGCTCCGGACACTAGCCAAAAACATTCAGTACTTC.

This sequence joins TRBV2 and TRBJ2-1, with D perhaps matching TRBD2 (6 bases). CDR3 length: 14 amino acids. V lost 4 bases and J 4 bases, leaving 11 bases between the germline ends. Germline V gene sequence: CDR1 SNHLY, CDR2 FYNNEI. DNA for the CDR3: TGTGCCAGCAGTGGCAGACTAGGATACAATGAGCAGTTCTTC. This encodes CASSGRLGYNEQFF.

The chain uses TRBV6-6 and TRBJ2-7; 11 nucleotides line up with TRBD2. CDR1 is MNHNY and CDR2 is SVGAGI in the germline V gene (reference sequence). This CDR3 contains 14 residues. The trim removed 4 bases at V and 9 bases at J, leaving 8 bases unmatched. CDR3 in amino acids: CASSSPTSGKVQYF. Written as DNA, the CDR3 is TGTGCCAGCAGTTCCCCGACTAGCGGGAAGGTGCAGTACTTC.

CDR3 coding DNA: TGTGCCAGCAGCCTACGACTAGCGGGAGTACAGACCCAGTACTTC. Translating it yields CASSLRLAGVQTQYF. The chain couples TRBV3-1 to TRBJ2-5, with 12 bases lining up with TRBD2. The junction had 6 bases not matched to a gene; V was cut back by 4 bases and J by 6 bases. The CDR3 covers 15 residues. Per the germline V gene, CDR1 is LGHDT and CDR2 is YNNKEL (reference sequence).

The chain links TRBV5-4 to TRBJ2-4, with a tentative D call TRBD1 (5 bases). Trimming took off 1 base at V and 7 bases at J, with 12 bases between the two ends. There are 14 residues in the CDR3. The germline gives CDR1 SGHNT, CDR2 YYREEE (reference sequence). The CDR3 DNA sequence: TGTGCCAGCAGCTTGCCAGGGCTCGCGAACATTCAGTACTTC. Translating it yields CASSLPGLANIQYF. The full variable domain, in which reference TRBV5-4 and TRBJ2-4 provide the parts outside the CDR3, is ETGVTQSPTHLIKTRGQQVTLRCSSQSGHNTVSWYQQALGQGPQFIFQYYREEENGRGNFPPRFSGLQFPNYSSELNVNALELDDSALYLCASSLPGLANIQYFGAGTRLSVL.

The rearrangement uses TRBV3-1 and TRBJ2-3, with TRBD2 matching 7 bases. The J segment lost 2 bases and the V segment lost 6 bases, leaving 5 bases of the junction unmatched. The germline gives CDR1 LGHDT, CDR2 YNNKEL (reference sequence). This CDR3 comprises 14 residues. In DNA, the CDR3 is TGTGCCAGCAGAATGGCGGGAGTCACAGATACGCAGTATTTT. Translated: CASRMAGVTDTQYF.

This clonotype was detected only once. The chain couples TRBV6-1 to TRBJ2-4; possibly TRBD1 for D (6 bases). CDR1 and CDR2 from the germline V gene are MNHNS and SASEGT. V was pared by 1 base and J by 9 bases, with 10 bases between. The CDR3 consists of 13 residues. This chain's CDR3 is CASSEVFRGIQYF. The CDR3 DNA follows: TGTGCCAGCAGTGAAGTCTTCAGGGGCATTCAGTACTTC.

The chain combines TRBV29-1 with TRBJ1-6; TRBD1 matches 7 bases. This CDR3 has 12 amino acids. J lost 10 bases, V lost 7 bases, and 7 bases had no gene match. Looked up from germline, CDR1 is SQVTM and CDR2 is ANQGSEA. CDR3 coding DNA: TGCAGCGCTAGACAGGGAAACTCACCCCTCCACTTT. This sequence encodes CSARQGNSPLHF.

The V call is TRBV5-1, the J call TRBJ2-5, with D maybe TRBD2 (5 bases). The V end was cut by 0 bases, the J end by 4 bases, with 16 bases between. The germline V gene has CDR1 SGHRS and CDR2 YFSETQ. The CDR3 totals 16 residues. The CDR3: CASSLVGSTAGETQYF. The DNA for the CDR3 is TGCGCCAGCAGCTTGGTGGGTTCTACGGCGGGAGAGACCCAGTACTTC.

The chain joins TRBV3-1 to TRBJ2-5; 7 nucleotides match TRBD1. The V gene's germline CDR1 is LGHDT and CDR2 YNNKEL (reference sequence). The length of the CDR3 is 15 residues. V was pared by 4 bases and J by 5 bases, with 10 bases of the junction left unmatched. CDR3 DNA sequence: TGTGCCAGCAGCCTCCGCCTCGAGGGACAGGAGACCCAGTACTTC. Translated, it gives CASSLRLEGQETQYF.

The J gene is TRBJ2-6, the V gene TRBV19, with unresolved D. This CDR3 is built from 13 residues. The germline V gene has CDR1 LNHDA and CDR2 SQIVND (reference sequence). V was pared by 4 bases and J by 3 bases, with 4 bases between. CDR3 sequence: CASSKNGANVLTF. The CDR3 region has the DNA TGTGCCAGTAGTAAAAATGGGGCCAACGTCCTGACTTTC. Drawing the rest from reference TRBV19 and TRBJ2-6, the complete variable domain is DGGITQSPKYLFRKEGQNVTLSCEQNLNHDAMYWYRQDPGQGLRLIYYSQIVNDFQKGDIAEGYSVSREKKESFPLTVTSAQKNPTAFYLCASSKNGANVLTFGAGSRLTVL.

This clonotype was recorded once. The V gene is TRBV19, the J gene TRBJ2-3; D tentatively fits TRBD1 or TRBD2 (7 bases each). The CDR3 length is 14 residues. Germline assignment: CDR1 LNHDA and CDR2 SQIVND (reference sequence). V lost 5 bases and J 4 bases, leaving 13 bases between the germline ends. Here the CDR3 reads CASSSQGGPDTQYF. The DNA for the CDR3 is TGTGCCAGTAGTTCGCAGGGGGGGCCAGATACGCAGTATTTT. Supplemented by reference TRBV19 and TRBJ2-3, the full variable domain reads DGGITQSPKYLFRKEGQNVTLSCEQNLNHDAMYWYRQDPGQGLRLIYYSQIVNDFQKGDIAEGYSVSREKKESFPLTVTSAQKNPTAFYLCASSSQGGPDTQYFGPGTRLTVL.

The chain employs TRBV20-1 and TRBJ2-7; 7 bases are shared with TRBD1. The trim removed 4 bases at V and 3 bases at J, leaving 3 bases unmatched. The CDR3 contains 12 residues. Germline assignment: CDR1 DFQATT and CDR2 SNEGSKA (reference sequence). The CDR3 coding sequence is TGCAGTGCTACCACAGGGGACTACGAGCAGTACTTC. It specifies CSATTGDYEQYF.

The chain combines TRBV19 with TRBJ1-1, with 9 bases identical to TRBD1. Trimming cost V 8 bases and J 9 bases; bases outside gene matches: 10. CDR3 size: 13 residues. CDR1 and CDR2 from the germline V gene are LNHDA and SQIVND (reference sequence). The DNA for the CDR3 is TGTGCCAGTCGAGGACAGGGGAATAATCAAGCTTTCTTT. Amino acids: CASRGQGNNQAFF. Supplemented by reference TRBV19 and TRBJ1-1, the full variable domain reads DGGITQSPKYLFRKEGQNVTLSCEQNLNHDAMYWYRQDPGQGLRLIYYSQIVNDFQKGDIAEGYSVSREKKESFPLTVTSAQKNPTAFYLCASRGQGNNQAFFGQGTRLTVV.